These 10 T cell receptor beta chains originate from one sample sequenced in a study of blood T cell repertoires in COVID-19. Repertoires were generated with immunoSEQ multiplex PCR, while TCRdb's copy carries only in-frame clones and drops some. The data show about 160,000 clones, around 80% seen once. Sequenced material: peripheral blood. The receptors were gathered from an elderly woman with active or convalescent COVID-19.

The table lists this clone with a few counts. The chain combines TRBV4-1 with TRBJ1-5; 8 nucleotides agree with TRBD1. The CDR3 covers 17 residues. V dropped 1 base and J dropped 8; count of bases not matched to a gene: 13. The germline V gene encodes CDR1 MGHRA and CDR2 YSYEKL. The CDR3 DNA reads TGCGCCAGCAGCCAAGTACTTTTGTCAGGGGGCACGGAGCCCCAGCATTTT. Its translation is CASSQVLLSGGTEPQHF.

This clone has more than one count but fewer than ten. V is TRBV19 and J is TRBJ1-2; D is possibly TRBD1 (5 bases). The CDR3 spans 15 residues. The germline V gene encodes CDR1 LNHDA and CDR2 SQIVND (reference sequence). The V end lost 8 bases, the J end lost 5 bases, and 21 bases lay between the germline ends. The CDR3, as DNA: TGTGCCAGTCAGTCAGTTGGGCAGGGCGAATATGGCTACACCTTC. It translates to CASQSVGQGEYGYTF.

Written as DNA, the CDR3 is TGTGCCAGCAGTGACTGGGGGGGCGTCTATGGCTACACCTTC. Its protein product is CASSDWGGVYGYTF. This chain links TRBV6-2 or TRBV6-3 with TRBJ1-2; D might be TRBD1 (6 bases). Trimming cost V 5 bases and J 4 bases, with 14 bases left between them. Germline V gives CDR1 MNHEY, CDR2 SVGEGT. This CDR3 comprises 14 residues.

This rearrangement joins TRBV6-5 to TRBJ1-6; possible D gene TRBD1, 5 bases. Trimming stripped 5 bases from V and 4 bases from J, with 9 bases between. Germline loops: CDR1 MNHEY, CDR2 SVGAGI. The CDR3 runs to 14 residues. CDR3 DNA sequence: TGTGCCAGCAGTACCCAGGGTTATAATTCACCCCTCCACTTT. Translating gives CASSTQGYNSPLHF.

The rearrangement uses TRBV27 and TRBJ2-7, with 8 bases matching TRBD1. The germline V gene has CDR1 MNHEY and CDR2 SMNVEV (reference sequence). V lost 2 bases to trimming and J lost 0 bases; unmatched junction nucleotides: 15. This CDR3 contains 19 residues. CDR3 loop: CASSLKPAGGAGSSYEQYF. CDR3 DNA sequence: TGTGCCAGCAGTTTAAAACCCGCAGGGGGCGCGGGATCCTCCTACGAGCAGTACTTC.

This sequence joins TRBV4-1 and TRBJ1-4, with D perhaps TRBD1 (6 bases). CDR1 is MGHRA and CDR2 is YSYEKL in the germline V gene. The V and J ends lost 1 base and 4 bases respectively, with 10 bases between them. The CDR3 sequence is 15 residues long. CDR3 coding DNA: TGCGCCAGCAGCCAAGTGGACAGTTATAATGAAAAACTGTTTTTT. It yields the protein CASSQVDSYNEKLFF.

The rearrangement links TRBV6-5 to TRBJ1-1; no firm D call. The germline CDR1 and CDR2 sequences are MNHEY and SVGAGI. V lost 7 bases to trimming and J lost 9 bases, with 12 bases between them. The CDR3 is made up of 11 amino acids. The CDR3 here is CASTTGVQAFF. CDR3 DNA: TGTGCCAGCACTACCGGAGTTCAAGCTTTCTTT.

V is TRBV5-1 and J is TRBJ1-1; D is undetermined. The CDR3 extends over 14 amino acids. In germline, CDR1 is SGHRS, CDR2 YFSETQ. V was trimmed by 5 bases and J by 2 bases, leaving 13 bases between them. The CDR3 here is CASSRTSGNTEAFF. The CDR3 region has the DNA TGCGCCAGCAGTAGGACCTCGGGAAACACTGAAGCTTTCTTT.

The CDR3 region has the DNA TGTGCCATCAGAAACCAGGCGACTAGCGGGGACGGCACAGATACGCAGTATTTT. It specifies CAIRNQATSGDGTDTQYF. This chain connects TRBV10-3 to TRBJ2-3; 11 positions agree with TRBD2. V lost 6 bases and J lost 1; bases outside the gene matches: 12. Germline V gene lookup returns CDR1 ENHRY and CDR2 SYGVKD. This CDR3 contains 18 residues.

J is TRBJ2-1 and V is TRBV5-4; D gene unclear. Germline CDR1 reads SGHNT; CDR2 reads YYREEE (reference sequence). Trimming removed 0 bases at V and 5 bases at J, with 6 bases between. This CDR3 has 13 amino acids. This chain's CDR3 is CASSLGEDNEQFF. The CDR3 DNA sequence: TGTGCCAGCAGCTTGGGAGAGGACAATGAGCAGTTCTTC.